This TCR beta chain was recorded in a study of shared clonotypes between healthy human individuals. As for the study in general: A couple of women and a few men aged 18 to 49 made up the donors.

Findings and caveats of the study: Generally, naive subsets came out with larger estimated richness than memory subsets.

The germline V gene has CDR1 SGHTA and CDR2 FQGNSA. CDR3 size: 17 residues. Trimming removed 4 bases from V and 7 bases from J; junction bases left unmatched: 10. The method was immunoSEQ multiplex PCR; TCRdb's version includes in-frame clones alone and lacks a portion of them. The sample shows 190,000 or so clones, 66% of them seen only once. On this clone: Antigen unknown.

The rearrangement uses TRBV7-2 and TRBJ2-1; 13 bases are shared with TRBD2. The sequenced sample consisted of memory CD4+ T cells sorted from blood. Subset in this sample: CD45RA-negative fraction. This sequence originates from a man aged 25 to 45 in good health. CDR3 region: CASSSRLAGGPRNEQFF. CDR3 DNA: TGTGCCAGCAGCTCGAGACTAGCGGGAGGCCCGAGGAATGAGCAGTTCTTC.